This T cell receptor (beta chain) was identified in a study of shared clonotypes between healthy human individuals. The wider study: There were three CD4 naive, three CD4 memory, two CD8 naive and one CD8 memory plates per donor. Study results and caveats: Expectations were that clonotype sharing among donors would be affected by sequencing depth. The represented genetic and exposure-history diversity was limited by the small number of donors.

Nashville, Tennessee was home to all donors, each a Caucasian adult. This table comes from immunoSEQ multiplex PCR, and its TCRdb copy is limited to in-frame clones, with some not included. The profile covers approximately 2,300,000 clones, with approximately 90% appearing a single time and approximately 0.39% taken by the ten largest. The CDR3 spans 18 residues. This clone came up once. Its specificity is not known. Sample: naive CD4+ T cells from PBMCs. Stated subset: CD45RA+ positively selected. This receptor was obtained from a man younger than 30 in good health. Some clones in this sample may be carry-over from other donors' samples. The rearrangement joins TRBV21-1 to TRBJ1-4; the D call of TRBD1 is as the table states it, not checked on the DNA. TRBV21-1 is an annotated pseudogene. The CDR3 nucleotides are TGTGCCAGCAGCAAGACACCGGGACAGGAGCCGGATAATGAAAAACTGTTTTTT. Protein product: CASSKTPGQEPDNEKLFF.